These 7 T cell receptor beta chains came from one sample sequenced in a study of blood T cell repertoires in COVID-19. TCRdb's table, derived via immunoSEQ multiplex PCR, lists solely in-frame clones and lacks some. The sample shows 250,000 to 400,000 clones, roughly 90% of them seen only once. The specimen was peripheral blood. The receptors shown here come from a woman aged 30 to 39 with COVID-19, enrolled during active disease.

This sequence joins TRBV19 and TRBJ1-5; TRBD1 might be the D (5 bases). Looked up from germline, CDR1 is LNHDA and CDR2 is SQIVND (reference sequence). The CDR3 is 12 amino acids. V was shortened by 3 bases and J by 6 bases, with 6 bases between the two germline ends. CDR3 in amino acids: CASSMGGQPQHF. CDR3 in DNA: TGTGCCAGTAGTATGGGGGGTCAGCCCCAGCATTTT.

The chain combines TRBV6-5 with TRBJ2-5, with D tentatively TRBD2 (5 bases). The CDR3 consists of 13 residues. Trimming pared 6 bases from V and 5 bases from J, leaving 13 bases between. Per germline, CDR1 MNHEY and CDR2 SVGAGI. CDR3 protein: CASRGSPGETQYF. DNA for the CDR3: TGTGCCAGCAGGGGGAGCCCGGGGGAGACCCAGTACTTC.

The V call is TRBV7-8, the J call TRBJ2-3; D might be TRBD2 (6 bases). The CDR3 is made up of 16 amino acids. Looked up from germline, CDR1 is SGHVS and CDR2 is FQNEAQ. The V end lost 2 bases, the J end lost 2 bases, and 14 bases lay between the germline ends. CDR3 DNA: TGTGCCAGCAGCTTATACTCTTGGAGGGACACAGATACGCAGTATTTT. It codes for CASSLYSWRDTDTQYF.

This clone was counted between two and nine times. The genes are TRBV29-1 and TRBJ1-1, with 8 bases fitting TRBD1. V lost 7 bases and J lost 3; bases outside the gene matches: 4. CDR3 length: 12 amino acids. Germline V gives CDR1 SQVTM, CDR2 ANQGSEA. As DNA, the CDR3 is TGCAGCGGAGACAGGGGCGACACTGAAGCTTTCTTT. This codes for CSGDRGDTEAFF.

V usage is TRBV7-9 and J usage is TRBJ2-7; D not certain. The CDR3 extends over 12 amino acids. Germline CDR1 SEHNR, CDR2 FQNEAQ (reference sequence). V lost 5 bases, J lost 2 bases, and 7 bases lay in between. For the CDR3, the DNA is TGTGCCAGCAGCCAAGACACCTACGAGCAGTACTTC. Its translation: CASSQDTYEQYF. Full variable domain (rest looked up from reference TRBV7-9 and TRBJ2-7): DTGVSQNPRHKITKRGQNVTFRCDPISEHNRLYWYRQTLGQGPEFLTYFQNEAQLEKSRLLSDRFSAERPKGSFSTLEIQRTEQGDSAMYLCASSQDTYEQYFGPGTRLTVT.

To note about this clone: Other DNA variants within this sample encode the same CDR3. The chain couples TRBV5-6 to TRBJ1-3, with D unclear. The CDR3 length is 14 residues. V dropped 1 base and J dropped 2 bases, with 7 bases sitting between them. Germline V gene sequence: CDR1 SGHDT, CDR2 YYEEEE. The CDR3 DNA reads as TGTGCCAGCAGCTTGTGGGAGACTGGAAACACCATATATTTT. It is translated as CASSLWETGNTIYF.

This sequence joins TRBV3-1 (or the pseudogene TRBV3-2) and TRBJ2-5; D may be TRBD2 (6 bases). Germline-derived CDR1 and CDR2 are LGHDT and YNNKEL (reference sequence). This CDR3 has 15 residues. The V gene lost 6 bases and the J gene lost 4 bases, with 18 bases spanning the gap. CDR3 in DNA: TGTGCCAGCAGGCCTCAGGGAGGATTGGGAGAGACCCAGTACTTC. Its translation is CASRPQGGLGETQYF.